The 20 T cell receptor beta chains reported below all come from one sample, sequenced in a study of neurological immune-mediated disorders. TCRdb re-derived calls from the 5' RACE reads in MiXCR, one entry per CDR3 protein. In the table there are roughly 70,000 distinct CDR3 sequences, 4.8% of which are singletons. Sequenced input: PBMCs. These receptors came from an older woman with multiple sclerosis.

This clonotype showed up many times. This sequence joins TRBV6-2 or TRBV6-3 and TRBJ1-6, with D hard to call. Trimming shortened V by 2 bases and J by 17 bases, and 19 bases separated the two germline ends. CDR1 is MNHEY, CDR2 SVGEGT, per germline. The length of the CDR3 is 14 residues. CDR3 sequence reads: CASSYINRGSEIHF. The DNA for the CDR3 is TGTGCCAGCAGTTACATTAACCGTGGGTCGGAGATCCACTTT.

In this sample, this clonotype turned up a few times. CDR3 sequence: CASRNQGTF. In DNA, the CDR3 is TGTGCCAGCAGGAATCAAGGCACCTTC. The chain joins TRBV27 to TRBJ1-2, with no clear D. V lost 6 bases and J 13 bases, leaving 9 bases between the germline ends. The CDR3 covers 9 residues. Germline V CDR1 and CDR2: MNHEY, SMNVEV (reference sequence).

This clonotype was observed many times. The chain has TRBV6-5 and TRBJ2-5, with no clear D. V was trimmed by 8 bases and J by 0 bases, leaving 10 bases between them. There are 13 residues in the CDR3. CDR1 and CDR2 from the germline V gene are MNHEY and SVGAGI. The CDR3 bases are TGTGCCAGCTGGGCAGATTACCAAGAGACCCAGTACTTC. Protein: CASWADYQETQYF.

To note about this clonotype: It is unclear where the CDR3 begins or ends on the DNA, so no DNA is shown, and the CDR3 is as TCRdb lists it. The J gene is TRBJ2-2, the V gene TRBV6-1; the listed D gene, TRBD2, was not tested against the DNA. The CDR3 is 14 amino acids in total, end residues counted. The germline V gene encodes CDR1 MNHNS and CDR2 SASEGT. CDR3 sequence reads: CASKDFRGTGELFF.

This clonotype showed up many times. This sequence joins TRBV5-1 and TRBJ2-5; tentative D call: TRBD2 (6 bases). The CDR3 extends over 14 amino acids. The V gene lost 4 bases and the J gene lost 5 bases, with 15 bases spanning the gap. Germline V lookup: CDR1 SGHRS, CDR2 YFSETQ. Here the CDR3 reads CASSPGTSRETQYF. In DNA form, the CDR3 reads TGCGCCAGCAGCCCCGGGACTTCGCGGGAGACCCAGTACTTC.

On this clonotype itself: This may stem from a read error, because a much larger clone lies one nucleotide away. CDR3 in amino acids: CASSQPTKRDNKTQYF. CDR3 in DNA: TGTGCCAGCAGCCAACCGACGAAGCGGGACAACAAGACCCAGTACTTC. The V call is TRBV3-1, the J call TRBJ2-5; maybe TRBD2 (7 bases). In germline, CDR1 is LGHDT, CDR2 YNNKEL (reference sequence). The germline V and J ends were trimmed by 2 bases and 6 bases, with 19 bases remaining between them. CDR3 length equals 16 residues.

This clonotype was detected many times. The chain combines TRBV2 with TRBJ1-1; tentatively, D is TRBD1 (5 bases). The V gene lost 7 bases and the J gene lost 5 bases, with 20 bases spanning the gap. This CDR3 region has 15 residues. CDR1 SNHLY and CDR2 FYNNEI come from the germline V gene. CDR3 region: CASTLLRPGGTEAFF. CDR3 coding DNA: TGTGCCAGCACCCTGTTGCGGCCGGGGGGGACTGAAGCTTTCTTT.

In this sample, this clonotype turned up many times. J is TRBJ2-6 and V is TRBV15; TRBD1 agrees at 10 bases. The CDR3 is 17 residues long. Germline V lookup: CDR1 LNHNV, CDR2 YYDKDF (reference sequence). V lost 3 bases to trimming and J lost 5 bases; unmatched junction nucleotides: 7. CDR3 nucleotides: TGTGCCACCAGCAGCGGGACAGGGGCGGTGAGGGCCAACGTCCTGACTTTC. Amino acid sequence: CATSSGTGAVRANVLTF. Complete variable domain (other parts from reference TRBV15 and TRBJ2-6): DAMVIQNPRYQVTQFGKPVTLSCSQTLNHNVMYWYQQKSSQAPKLLFHYYDKDFNNEADTPDNFQSRRPNTSFCFLDIRSPGLGDTAMYLCATSSGTGAVRANVLTFGAGSRLTVL.

This clonotype was seen many times. This chain joins TRBV7-2 and TRBJ2-3; no clear D. CDR3 size: 15 residues. CDR1 SGHTA and CDR2 FQGNSA come from the germline V gene. Trimming removed 0 bases from V and 2 bases from J, with 9 bases in between. This CDR3 reads CASSLADGYTDTQYF. The CDR3 region has the DNA TGTGCCAGCAGCTTAGCAGACGGATACACAGATACGCAGTATTTT.

There are many counts of this clonotype. The genes are TRBV6-5 and TRBJ2-2, with 8 bases aligning to TRBD1. V shed 9 bases, J shed 7 bases, and the junction held 4 bases outside the gene matches. The CDR3 runs to 12 residues. Germline values: CDR1 MNHEY, CDR2 SVGAGI. This chain's CDR3 is CASRTGNGELFF. CDR3 DNA sequence: TGTGCCAGTCGGACAGGGAACGGGGAGCTGTTTTTT.

Ten or more counts support this clonotype. J is TRBJ2-7 and V is TRBV5-1; possible D gene TRBD1, 5 bases. Germline loops: CDR1 SGHRS, CDR2 YFSETQ. The ends were cut back, 3 bases at V and 5 bases at J, with 15 bases in the middle. There are 14 residues in the CDR3. This CDR3 reads CASSSRVQLDEQYF. The CDR3 DNA is TGCGCCAGCAGCTCCAGGGTTCAGCTTGACGAGCAGTACTTC.

This clonotype was detected ten times or more. CDR3 region: CASSPQTGPPYYGYTF. In nucleotides, the CDR3 is TGCGCCAGCAGCCCTCAGACAGGGCCCCCCTACTATGGCTACACCTTC. This rearrangement joins TRBV5-1 to TRBJ1-2; TRBD1 aligns across 7 bases. Germline V gene data show CDR1 as SGHRS and CDR2 as YFSETQ. J was trimmed by 3 bases and V by 4 bases; bases with no gene match: 12. CDR3 length: 16 amino acids.

The chain recombines TRBV9 with TRBJ1-1; D possibly corresponds to TRBD1 (5 bases). The CDR3 is 13 residues long. Germline CDR1 reads SGDLS; CDR2 reads YYNGEE. Trimming took 4 bases from V and 7 from J, leaving 14 bases between them. CDR3 loop: CASSPRRDSEAFF. CDR3 in DNA: TGTGCCAGCAGCCCTCGGAGAGACAGTGAAGCTTTCTTT.

This clonotype was seen ten or more times. The chain is built from TRBV24-1 and TRBJ2-3, with D uncertain. The germline V gene has CDR1 KGHDR and CDR2 SFDVKD. This CDR3 has 14 residues. Between the trimmed V and J ends, which lost 4 bases and 6 bases, there was a span of 13 bases. The CDR3 reads CATSEAGPRDTQYF. As DNA, the CDR3 is TGTGCCACCAGTGAAGCAGGACCTCGGGATACGCAGTATTTT.

The table lists this clonotype with many counts. The V gene is TRBV4-1, the J gene TRBJ2-1, with 11 bases fitting TRBD2. J was trimmed by 0 bases and V by 0 bases; bases with no gene match: 1. CDR1 MGHRA and CDR2 YSYEKL come from the germline V gene. The CDR3 consists of 17 residues. The CDR3 nucleotides read TGCGCCAGCAGCCAAGAGACTAGCGGGATCTCCTACAATGAGCAGTTCTTC. Its protein is CASSQETSGISYNEQFF.

This clonotype was picked up many times. This chain joins TRBV12-3 or TRBV12-4 and TRBJ2-1; perhaps TRBD1 as D (6 bases). This CDR3 is built from 14 residues. With 4 bases removed from V and 9 bases from J, the gap between germline ends came to 16 bases. CDR3 DNA sequence: TGTGCCAGCAGTTCTGACACAGGGTATCGTGAGCAGTTCTTC. This sequence encodes CASSSDTGYREQFF.

CDR3 sequence: CASSFTASGRAAYNEQFF. CDR3 in DNA: TGTGCCAGCAGCTTCACGGCTAGCGGGAGGGCCGCTTACAATGAGCAGTTCTTC. The chain recombines TRBV7-9 with TRBJ2-1, with 12 bases aligning to TRBD2. The CDR3 loop spans 18 amino acids. Germline V lookup: CDR1 SEHNR, CDR2 FQNEAQ (reference sequence). The J segment lost 4 bases and the V segment lost 3 bases, leaving 10 bases of the junction unmatched.

Worth noting for this clonotype: A much larger clone sits a single nucleotide away, making a read error possible. The V gene is TRBV18, the J gene TRBJ1-1, with D unresolved. The CDR3 sequence is 13 residues long. Germline lookup yields CDR1 KGHSH and CDR2 LQKENI. Trimming removed 3 bases at V and 5 bases at J, with 10 bases between. This CDR3 is CASSPKGGTEAFF. CDR3 in DNA: TGTGCCAGCTCACCGAAGGGAGGAACTGAAGCTTTCTTT.

Remarks on this clonotype: A read error may be the cause here, since a much bigger clone is one base away. This chain links TRBV11-1 with TRBJ1-1; 9 bases are shared with TRBD1. V shed 5 bases and J 4 bases; nucleotides not matched to a gene: 8. This CDR3 has 15 residues. Germline CDR1 SGHAT, CDR2 FQDESV (reference sequence). The CDR3 here is CASSAKTGGGTEAFF. The CDR3, as DNA: TGTGCCAGCAGCGCCAAGACAGGGGGGGGCACTGAAGCTTTCTTT.

This clonotype was picked up many times. The chain has TRBV4-3 and TRBJ2-5, with TRBD2 matching 7 bases. Trimming removed 1 base from V and 2 bases from J; junction bases left unmatched: 10. CDR3 length: 17 amino acids. The germline V gene has CDR1 LGHNA and CDR2 YSLEER. The CDR3 here is CASSQGAGRELQETQYF. Here the CDR3 DNA reads TGCGCCAGCAGCCAAGGGGCGGGGCGGGAGCTACAAGAGACCCAGTACTTC.